The 9 T cell receptor beta chains listed next were all sequenced from one sample in a study of T cell repertoires in cytomegalovirus infection. TCRdb itself ran the reads through MiXCR, one entry per CDR3 protein. The sample has 80,000 to 95,000 distinct CDR3 sequences; about 29% are singletons. Their antigen targets remain unknown. Sequencing used CD8+ T cells from cultured PBMCs, obtained from culture after CMV antigen stimulation. All receptors derive from a human donor in good health (CMV status not recorded). Some clones in this sample may be carry-over from other donors' samples.

A few counts support this clonotype. This rearrangement joins TRBV7-9 to TRBJ1-1; weak D call: TRBD1 (6 bases). Trimming stripped 7 bases from V and 3 bases from J, with 15 bases between. In germline, CDR1 is SEHNR, CDR2 FQNEAQ (reference sequence). The CDR3 sequence is 14 residues long. The CDR3 DNA is TGTGCCAGCATCCTAGGGGGGGAGGACACTGAAGCTTTCTTT. Protein product: CASILGGEDTEAFF.

The chain combines TRBV25-1 with TRBJ1-1; D remains ambiguous. The CDR3 sequence is 12 residues long. The V gene's germline CDR1 is MGHDK and CDR2 SYGVNS. V was shortened by 6 bases and J by 1 base, with 6 bases between the two germline ends. CDR3 region: CASRWGNTEAFF. CDR3 nucleotides: TGTGCCAGCAGGTGGGGGAACACTGAAGCTTTCTTT.

This chain uses TRBV6-5 with TRBJ2-7; tentative D call: TRBD2 (6 bases). Trimming removed 4 bases from V and 2 bases from J, with 18 bases in between. The CDR3 is made up of 16 amino acids. Germline-derived CDR1 and CDR2 are MNHEY and SVGAGI. CDR3 amino acids: CASSSPWGETAYEQYF. The DNA for the CDR3 is TGTGCCAGCAGTTCCCCCTGGGGGGAAACCGCCTACGAGCAGTACTTC.

The rearrangement joins TRBV7-2 to TRBJ2-5; D unresolved. The CDR3 length is 14 residues. CDR1 SGHTA and CDR2 FQGNSA come from the germline V gene. The V and J ends lost 2 bases and 0 bases respectively, with 7 bases between them. CDR3 amino acids: CASSLNRDQETQYF. In DNA form, the CDR3 reads TGTGCCAGCAGCTTAAATAGGGACCAAGAGACCCAGTACTTC.

This rearrangement joins TRBV2 to TRBJ2-1; maybe TRBD2 (5 bases). This CDR3 has 13 residues. The germline V and J ends were trimmed by 7 bases and 7 bases, with 14 bases remaining between them. Germline CDR1 reads SNHLY; CDR2 reads FYNNEI. CDR3 nucleotides: TGTGCCAGCACCACCTCCGGGGAAAATGAGCAGTTCTTC. It codes for CASTTSGENEQFF.

The chain uses TRBV15 and TRBJ2-1; D unclear. Trimming removed 0 bases at V and 10 bases at J, with 10 bases between. Germline CDR1 is LNHNV and CDR2 is YYDKDF (reference sequence). The CDR3 is 13 amino acids. The CDR3 sequence: CATSRDRGAEQFF. Here the CDR3 DNA reads TGTGCCACCAGCAGAGATAGAGGAGCGGAGCAGTTCTTC. Full variable domain (rest looked up from reference TRBV15 and TRBJ2-1): DAMVIQNPRYQVTQFGKPVTLSCSQTLNHNVMYWYQQKSSQAPKLLFHYYDKDFNNEADTPDNFQSRRPNTSFCFLDIRSPGLGDTAMYLCATSRDRGAEQFFGPGTRLTVL.

This clonotype was detected a few times. This chain connects TRBV3-1 to TRBJ1-1; D may be TRBD1 (6 bases). Germline V gene lookup returns CDR1 LGHDT and CDR2 YNNKEL (reference sequence). CDR3 length equals 14 residues. Trimming cost V 4 bases and J 4 bases, with 13 bases left between them. This CDR3 reads CASSPAGAITEAFF. The CDR3 DNA reads TGTGCCAGCAGCCCAGCGGGGGCCATCACTGAAGCTTTCTTT.

The rearrangement uses TRBV4-3 and TRBJ2-7; D ambiguous. This CDR3 region has 13 residues. The V end lost 4 bases, the J end lost 3 bases, and 10 bases lay between the germline ends. Germline CDR1 LGHNA, CDR2 YSLEER. The DNA of the CDR3 is TGCGCCAGCAGCCTCGTGGACGGCTACGAGCAGTACTTC. Translation gives CASSLVDGYEQYF.

This clonotype was observed many times. Here the CDR3 DNA reads TGTGCCAGCAGCTCTCGGACAGGGCAGAACTATGGCTACACCTTC. Amino acid sequence: CASSSRTGQNYGYTF. This chain uses TRBV7-2 with TRBJ1-2; TRBD1 matches 8 bases. Germline-derived CDR1 and CDR2 are SGHTA and FQGNSA. J was trimmed by 2 bases and V by 4 bases; bases with no gene match: 6. The CDR3 extends over 15 amino acids.